This T cell receptor beta chain originates from a study of blood T cell repertoires in COVID-19. At the level of the study: COVID-19 samples from acute and convalescent phases originated in the United States, Italy and Spain. The analysed material was cDNA or gDNA that came from T cells, B-cell-depleted T cells, or PBMCs.

The CDR3 has 13 residues. The V end lost 6 bases, the J end lost 8 bases, and 16 bases lay between the germline ends. Methods used by the authors: Amplification with reference gene primers provided the estimates of nucleated cell counts. The data were produced by immunoSEQ multiplex PCR, yet TCRdb's version contains in-frame clones alone and is incomplete. The DNA gave D and trimming, while V, J and clone size come from that table. The profile covers roughly 150,000 clones, with around 86% appearing a single time and under 3% taken by the ten largest. This TCR derives from a woman of 80 years or more with COVID-19, enrolled during active disease. The chain links TRBV12-3 or TRBV12-4 to TRBJ1-2; tentative D call: TRBD1 (5 bases). The sample consisted of peripheral blood. CDR3 bases: TGTGCCAGCAGCCGCGCCGGGGGTGAGGGCTACACCTTC. Encoded protein: CASSRAGGEGYTF.